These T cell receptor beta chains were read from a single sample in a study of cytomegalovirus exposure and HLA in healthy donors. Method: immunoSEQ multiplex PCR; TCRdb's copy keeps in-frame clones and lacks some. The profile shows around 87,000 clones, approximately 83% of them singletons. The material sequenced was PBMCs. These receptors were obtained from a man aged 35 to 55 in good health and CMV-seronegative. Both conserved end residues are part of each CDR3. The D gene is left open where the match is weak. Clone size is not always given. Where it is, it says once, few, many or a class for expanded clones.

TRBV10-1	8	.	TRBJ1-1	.	TGCGCCAGCATTCGGTCTTTCTTT	CASIRSFF
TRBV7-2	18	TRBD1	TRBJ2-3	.	TGTGCCAGCAGCTTAGTCCGGGACAGCCAATTCTACACAGATACGCAGTATTTT	CASSLVRDSQFYTDTQYF
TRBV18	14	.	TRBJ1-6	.	TGTGTCAGCTCACCCATGGAGGTCGTTTCACCCCTCCACTTT	CVSSPMEVVSPLHF
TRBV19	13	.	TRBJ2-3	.	TGTGCCAGTAAGATTAGCATGGGAGATACGCAGTATTTT	CASKISMGDTQYF
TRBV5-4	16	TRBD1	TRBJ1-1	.	TGTGCCAGCAGCTGGGGACAGGGATCTGAAAACACTGAAGCTTTCTTT	CASSWGQGSENTEAFF
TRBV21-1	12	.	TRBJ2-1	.	TGTGCCCACGCTGGGCGGGTGGTCGAGCAGTTCTTC	CAHAGRVVEQFF
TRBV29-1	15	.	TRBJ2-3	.	TGCAGCGTTGAAAAAGGGACTCTCGCCACAGATACGCAGTATTTT	CSVEKGTLATDTQYF
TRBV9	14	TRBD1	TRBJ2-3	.	TGTGCCAGCAGTGAAACAGGGGGCACAGATACGCAGTATTTT	CASSETGGTDTQYF
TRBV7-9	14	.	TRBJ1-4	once	TGTGCCAGCAGCTTCGACAGGAGTAATGAAAAACTGTTTTTT	CASSFDRSNEKLFF
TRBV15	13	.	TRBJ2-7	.	TGTGCCACCAGCATGTCAGCATATAGCGAGCAGTACTTC	CATSMSAYSEQYF
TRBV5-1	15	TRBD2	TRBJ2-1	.	TGCGCCAGCAGCTGGGCACTAGCGGGTTCCAATGAGCAGTTCTTC	CASSWALAGSNEQFF
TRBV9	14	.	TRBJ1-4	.	TGTGCCAGCAGCCCCAGGGGACCCTCGGAAAAACTGTTTTTT	CASSPRGPSEKLFF
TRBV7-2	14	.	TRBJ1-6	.	TGTGCCAGCAGAGATAACGGGGGTTTGTCACCCCTCCACTTT	CASRDNGGLSPLHF
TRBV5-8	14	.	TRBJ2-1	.	TGTGCCAGCAGCCTTAGTGGCGGGTACAATGAGCAGTTCTTC	CASSLSGGYNEQFF
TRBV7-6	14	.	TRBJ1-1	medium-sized	TGTGCCACCCTCCCCGACAGTATGAACACTGAAGCTTTCTTT	CATLPDSMNTEAFF
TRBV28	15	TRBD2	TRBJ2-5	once	TGTGCCAGCAGAGCAGCGGGGGTGTACCAAGAGACCCAGTACTTC	CASRAAGVYQETQYF
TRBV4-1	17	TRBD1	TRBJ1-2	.	TGCGCCAGCAGCCAAGTCGGAATTCGGACAGGATCACATGGCTACACCTTC	CASSQVGIRTGSHGYTF
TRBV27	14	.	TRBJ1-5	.	TGTGCCAGCACCTCGCGGCAGGGTAGTCAGCCCCAGCATTTT	CASTSRQGSQPQHF
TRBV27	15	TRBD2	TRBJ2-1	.	TGTGCCAGCACCGGGAGCGGGGGAACCTACAATGAGCAGTTCTTC	CASTGSGGTYNEQFF
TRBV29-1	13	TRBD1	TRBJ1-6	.	TGCAGCGTTGGACAGGGGGTAAATTCACCCCTCCACTTT	CSVGQGVNSPLHF
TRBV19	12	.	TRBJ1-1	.	TGTGCCAGTAGTGCGGGGTTCACTGAAGCTTTCTTT	CASSAGFTEAFF
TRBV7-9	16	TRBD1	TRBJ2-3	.	TGTGCCAGCAGCTTTACTATAGGGACAGGGGGAAATACGCAGTATTTT	CASSFTIGTGGNTQYF
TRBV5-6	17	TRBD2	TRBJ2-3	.	TGTGCCAGCAGCCTTTCGACTAGCGGGGGGGAAACAGATACGCAGTATTTT	CASSLSTSGGETDTQYF
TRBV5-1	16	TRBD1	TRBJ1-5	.	TGCGCCAGCAGCTTGGAGGGGACAGATAGCAATCAGCCCCAGCATTTT	CASSLEGTDSNQPQHF
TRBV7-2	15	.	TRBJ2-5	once	TGTGCCAGCAGCTGGACTCCGAACAGACAAGAGACCCAGTACTTC	CASSWTPNRQETQYF
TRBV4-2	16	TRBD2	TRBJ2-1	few	TGTGCCAGCAGCCAAGTTCTCGAGCGGGGGGGCAATGAGCAGTTCTTC	CASSQVLERGGNEQFF
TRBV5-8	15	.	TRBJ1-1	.	TGTGCCAGCAGCTCGGACAGATTAAAGAACACTGAAGCTTTCTTT	CASSSDRLKNTEAFF
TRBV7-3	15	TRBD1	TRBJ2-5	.	TGTGCCAGCAGCCTCCTCGGACAGGGGGCCGGGGAGCAGTACTTC	CASSLLGQGAGEQYF
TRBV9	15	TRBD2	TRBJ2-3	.	TGTGCCAGCAGCCCCAGGGCGGGGGGGACAGATACGCAGTATTTT	CASSPRAGGTDTQYF
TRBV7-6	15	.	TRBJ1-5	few	TGTGCCAGCAGCTTATTTAGTTTGAGCAATCAGCCCCAGCATTTT	CASSLFSLSNQPQHF
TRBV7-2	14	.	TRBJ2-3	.	TGTGCCAGCAGCCCGGACTGGGGGGCAGATACGCAGTATTTT	CASSPDWGADTQYF
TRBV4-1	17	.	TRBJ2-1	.	TGCGCCAGCAGCCAAGATCGACAGCGGGCCTCCTACAATGAGCAGTTCTTC	CASSQDRQRASYNEQFF
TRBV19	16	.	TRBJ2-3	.	TGTGCCTACCGTCTCTATGGGGGCCCAAGCACAGATACGCAGTATTTT	CAYRLYGGPSTDTQYF
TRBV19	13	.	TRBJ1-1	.	TGTGCCAGTAGTATTTCCAGAGGCACTGAAGCTTTCTTT	CASSISRGTEAFF
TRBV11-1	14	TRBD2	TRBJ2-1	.	TGTGCCAGCAGCCCTTTAGCGGGGAGGCATGAGCAGTTCTTC	CASSPLAGRHEQFF
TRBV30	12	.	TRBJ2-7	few	TGTGCCTGGAGCGCGGGGCCCTACGAGCAGTACTTC	CAWSAGPYEQYF
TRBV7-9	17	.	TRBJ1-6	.	TGTGCCAGCAGCTTAGCGACTTTTAGCACCTTCAATTCACCCCTCCACTTT	CASSLATFSTFNSPLHF
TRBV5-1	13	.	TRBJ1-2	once	TGCGCCAGCAGCCCGGGACTGGGAGATGGCTACACCTTC	CASSPGLGDGYTF
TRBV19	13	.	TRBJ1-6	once	TGTGCCAGTAGGGAACGGGGAAATTCACCCCTCCACTTT	CASRERGNSPLHF
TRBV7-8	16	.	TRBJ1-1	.	TGTGCCAGCAGCCCAGCCCTAGTGCGGGGAGGCACTGAAGCTTTCTTT	CASSPALVRGGTEAFF
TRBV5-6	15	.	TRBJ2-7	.	TGTGCCAGCAGCGCCGACATCGCTCTACGGTTCGAGCAGTACTTC	CASSADIALRFEQYF
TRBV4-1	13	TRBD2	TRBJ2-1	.	TGCGCCACCTCTAGCGGGGGAGAGGGTGAGCAGTTCTTC	CATSSGGEGEQFF
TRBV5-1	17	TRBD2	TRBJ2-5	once	TGCGCCAGCAGCTTGGCCGATGTAGCGGGGGATGAAGAGACCCAGTACTTC	CASSLADVAGDEETQYF
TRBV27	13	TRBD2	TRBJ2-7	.	TGTGCCAGCAGTTTGGTCGGGGGGTTCGAGCAGTACTTC	CASSLVGGFEQYF
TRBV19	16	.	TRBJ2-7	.	TGTGCCAGTAGTCCGGGGATGGGACGGGCGGACTACGAGCAGTACTTC	CASSPGMGRADYEQYF
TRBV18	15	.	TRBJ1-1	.	TGTGCCAGCTCACCTGCGAGCGGGCCCAGCACTGAAGCTTTCTTT	CASSPASGPSTEAFF
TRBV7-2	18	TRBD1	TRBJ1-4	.	TGTGCCAGCAGCCCGGGGGTCACAGGGGCTAGGGCTAATGAAAAACTGTTTTTT	CASSPGVTGARANEKLFF
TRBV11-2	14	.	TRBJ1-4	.	TGTGCCAGCAGCTTAGTCCGGGGTCCAGAAAAACTGTTTTTT	CASSLVRGPEKLFF
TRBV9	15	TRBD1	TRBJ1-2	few	TGTGCCAGCAGCGTAGAAGGGACAGCAAACTATGGCTACACCTTC	CASSVEGTANYGYTF
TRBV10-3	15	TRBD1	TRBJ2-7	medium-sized	TGTGCCATCAGTGAGTCGGAGACAGGGCCCTACGAGCAGTACTTC	CAISESETGPYEQYF
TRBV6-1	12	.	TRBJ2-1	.	TGTGCCAGCAGTGATCACAGGGATGAGCAGTTCTTC	CASSDHRDEQFF
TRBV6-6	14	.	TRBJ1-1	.	TGTGCCAGCAGTTACTCGCGAATGAACACTGAAGCTTTCTTT	CASSYSRMNTEAFF
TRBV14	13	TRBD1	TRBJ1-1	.	TGTGCCAGCAGCCAGGGACAGTACGGTGAAGCTTTCTTT	CASSQGQYGEAFF
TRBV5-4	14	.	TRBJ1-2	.	TGTGCCAGCAGCTTCTTGGAGGGGAGTTATGGCTACACCTTC	CASSFLEGSYGYTF
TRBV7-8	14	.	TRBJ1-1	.	TGTGCCAGCAGCCTCGCCACCGGGAACACTGAAGCTTTCTTT	CASSLATGNTEAFF